This passage covers 7 T cell receptor beta chains from one sample sequenced in a study of T cell responses to AZD1222 COVID-19 vaccine. Sequencing used immunoSEQ multiplex PCR; TCRdb keeps in-frame clones, though not all of them. The repertoire holds about 120,000 clones, with about 90% as singletons. The source material was peripheral blood, sampled on day 0 of AZD1222 vaccination. These receptors were taken from an adult in good health.

This clone was found once. This sequence joins TRBV4-1 and TRBJ2-5, with 13 bases identical to TRBD2. Germline V gene data show CDR1 as MGHRA and CDR2 as YSYEKL. The V and J ends lost 6 bases and 2 bases, in that order; junction bases with no gene match: 6. CDR3 length: 16 residues. The CDR3 region is CASRWTSGRTQETQYF. The CDR3 coding sequence is TGCGCCAGCAGATGGACTAGCGGGAGAACTCAAGAGACCCAGTACTTC.

The rearrangement uses TRBV2 and TRBJ1-1; TRBD1 agrees at 9 bases. Trimming removed 6 bases from V and 6 bases from J; junction bases left unmatched: 5. Germline CDR1 and CDR2: SNHLY and FYNNEI. CDR3 size: 13 residues. As DNA, the CDR3 is TGTGCCAGCAGCGGGGACAGGGAATCTGAAGCTTTCTTT. Its protein is CASSGDRESEAFF.

This chain uses TRBV9 with TRBJ1-3; 7 bases map to TRBD1. The CDR3 is made up of 15 amino acids. Germline V lookup: CDR1 SGDLS, CDR2 YYNGEE. Trimming cost V 4 bases and J 0 bases; bases outside gene matches: 4. CDR3 DNA: TGTGCCAGCAGCCCAGGGACAGACTCTGGAAACACCATATATTTT. Its protein product is CASSPGTDSGNTIYF.

This sequence joins TRBV11-3 and TRBJ2-2; 7 bases are a match to TRBD1. The CDR3 spans 14 residues. Germline values: CDR1 SGHNT, CDR2 YENEEA. V lost 2 bases, J lost 6 bases, and 3 bases stayed unmatched. The CDR3: CASSLPQGAGELFF. The CDR3 DNA follows: TGTGCCAGCAGCTTACCCCAGGGGGCCGGGGAGCTGTTTTTT.

In its sample, this clone was seen once. V is TRBV20-1 and J is TRBJ1-2; D not certain. Per germline, CDR1 DFQATT and CDR2 SNEGSKA (reference sequence). The CDR3 covers 11 residues. Trimming removed 3 bases at V and 10 bases at J, with 12 bases between. Here the CDR3 DNA reads TGCAGTGCTAGGGGAGGGTTAGACTACACCTTC. Translated: CSARGGLDYTF.

V usage is TRBV5-1 and J usage is TRBJ2-1; D is tentatively TRBD1 or TRBD2 (5 bases each). Between the trimmed V and J ends, which lost 3 bases and 4 bases, there was a span of 14 bases. The CDR3 is 15 amino acids. Germline loops: CDR1 SGHRS, CDR2 YFSETQ. CDR3 protein: CASSYSGTPYNEQFF. The CDR3 DNA sequence: TGCGCCAGCAGCTACTCCGGGACCCCATACAATGAGCAGTTCTTC.

Only one count was recorded for this clone. The chain links TRBV27 to TRBJ2-2; no definite D call. Germline CDR1 and CDR2: MNHEY and SMNVEV (reference sequence). The CDR3 contains 14 residues. Trimming stripped 3 bases from V and 2 bases from J, with 7 bases between. The CDR3 loop is CASSLWVNTGELFF. For the CDR3, the DNA is TGTGCCAGCAGTTTGTGGGTAAACACCGGGGAGCTGTTTTTT.